This TCR beta chain was captured in a study of cytomegalovirus exposure and HLA in healthy donors. Points on this clone: Its antigen is currently unknown.

CDR1 is MNHEY and CDR2 is SMNVEV in the germline V gene (reference sequence). CDR3 length: 12 residues. With 11 bases clipped from V and 0 bases from J, the junction kept 0 bases outside the gene matches. The PCR employed 60 Vbeta primers together with 13 Jbeta primers. This table comes from immunoSEQ multiplex PCR, and its TCRdb copy is limited to in-frame clones, with some not included. The data contain more than 40,000 clones, over 70% of them singletons. Study-level findings and limits: The study carried out a later analysis of TCR beta sequences. It associated 15,000 to 20,000 of them with specific HLA alleles at a false discovery rate of 0.05. A few CMV-associated chains were confirmed in vitro to be specific for CMV antigens.

The sequence came from a man in his forties or fifties in good health and CMV-seronegative. Source material: PBMCs. The J gene is TRBJ2-2, the V gene TRBV27; 7 positions agree with TRBD1. In DNA form, the CDR3 reads TGTGCCGGGACAGCGAACACCGGGGAGCTGTTTTTT. Its translation is CAGTANTGELFF.